The next 28 T cell receptor beta chains were all read from a single sample in a study of tumor and adjacent non-tumor tissue in lung cancer. The library came from three nested PCR rounds adapted from ARM-PCR protocols. TCRdb re-derived calls from the multiplex PCR reads in MiXCR, one entry per CDR3 protein. The sample lists 90,000 to 100,000 distinct CDR3 sequences; 80% were seen once. RNA was extracted from bulk tissue without any cell sorting. The normal lung tissue was taken more than 3 cm from the tumor edge. The sequencing sample was made of distant non-tumor lung tissue. The receptors derive from a man aged 55 to 70 with small cell lung cancer.

For this clonotype: One end of the junction is discordant with germline, which a read error may explain. The chain joins TRBV11-1 to TRBJ2-1; the D is unclear. The germline CDR1 and CDR2 sequences are SGHAT and FQDESV (reference sequence). The CDR3 spans 15 residues. CDR3 sequence (DNA): TGTACCAGCAGCTTAGAGAGGACGAACTACAATGACCAGTTCTTC. Protein: CTSSLERTNYNDQFF. Supplemented by reference TRBV11-1 and TRBJ2-1, the full variable domain reads EAEVAQSPRYKITEKSQAVAFWCDPISGHATLYWYRQILGQGPELLVQFQDESVVDDSQLPKDRFSAERLKGVDSTLKIQPAELGDSAMYLCTSSLERTNYNDQFFGPGTRLTVL.

V and J are TRBV20-1 and TRBJ2-1; D possibly corresponds to TRBD2 (5 bases). The germline CDR1 and CDR2 sequences are DFQATT and SNEGSKA (reference sequence). The CDR3 runs 14 residues. V gave up 6 bases and J gave up 12 bases, with 24 bases separating them. The CDR3 DNA sequence: TGCAGTGCCGACTCGACTATCGAAATACATGGGCAGTTCTTC. Translation gives CSADSTIEIHGQFF.

The chain couples TRBV6-2 or TRBV6-3 to TRBJ2-7; D not certain. The CDR3 loop spans 14 amino acids. Germline V gene lookup returns CDR1 MNHEY and CDR2 SVGEGT. CDR3 bases: TGTGCCAGCAGTCCCCCTGAAGGGATCTACGAGCATTACGTC. It encodes CASSPPEGIYEHYV.

On this clonotype itself: A much larger clone is a single base away; this may be a read error. The genes are TRBV7-8 and TRBJ2-1; weak D call: TRBD2 (8 bases). Germline lookup yields CDR1 SGHVS and CDR2 FQNEAQ. This CDR3 contains 21 residues. The CDR3: CANSPIPADRRARAGVGEQFF. The CDR3 region has the DNA TGTGCCAACAGCCCAATACCGGCGGACAGGAGGGCCCGAGCGGGAGTCGGTGAGCAGTTCTTC.

Points on this clonotype: Sequence at one end of the junction differs from germline and may be a read error. The CDR3 DNA reads as TGTGTCATCAGCTTAACTTCGGGACAGAATTCATCCCTCCACTTT. Its translation: CVISLTSGQNSSLHF. V usage is TRBV11-2 and J usage is TRBJ1-6, with 7 bases lining up with TRBD1. Germline V CDR1 and CDR2: SGHAT, FQNNGV. This CDR3 is built from 15 residues.

A word on this clonotype: Sequence at one end of the junction differs from germline and may be a read error. V gene TRBV12-3 or TRBV12-4 combines with J gene TRBJ2-1; the D gene could be TRBD1 or TRBD2 (5 bases each). The CDR3 runs 13 residues. CDR3: CANSQLRGIEQFF. CDR3 sequence (DNA): TGTGCCAACAGTCAGTTGAGGGGAATTGAGCAGTTCTTC.

This clonotype was detected ten times or more. The chain combines TRBV20-1 with TRBJ2-1; D gene uncertain. V lost 5 bases, J lost 4 bases, and 12 bases lay in between. Germline CDR1 reads DFQATT; CDR2 reads SNEGSKA (reference sequence). This CDR3 region has 13 residues. CDR3 coding DNA: TGCAGTGCTCCTAGATTAGGGTACAATGAGCAGTTCTTC. It encodes CSAPRLGYNEQFF.

This chain joins TRBV7-9 and TRBJ2-7, with D possibly matching TRBD2 (5 bases). The germline V and J ends were trimmed by 3 bases and 0 bases, with 18 bases remaining between them. The CDR3 is made up of 17 amino acids. Germline-derived CDR1 and CDR2 are SEHNR and FQNEAQ (reference sequence). The CDR3 DNA reads as TGTGCCAGCAGCTTGAGCGGTTGGCCATCGAGCTCCTACGAGCAGTACTTC. It translates to CASSLSGWPSSSYEQYF. Full variable domain (rest looked up from reference TRBV7-9 and TRBJ2-7): DTGVSQNPRHKITKRGQNVTFRCDPISEHNRLYWYRQTLGQGPEFLTYFQNEAQLEKSRLLSDRFSAERPKGSFSTLEIQRTEQGDSAMYLCASSLSGWPSSSYEQYFGPGTRLTVT.

This clonotype came up a few times. The junction shows a germline mismatch at one end, possibly a read error. The rearrangement uses TRBV20-1 and TRBJ1-1; tentatively, D is TRBD1 (5 bases). In germline, CDR1 is DFQATT, CDR2 SNEGSKA (reference sequence). This CDR3 comprises 14 residues. The CDR3 loop is CSTRGAQPNTEAFF. The CDR3 nucleotides are TGCAGTACTAGAGGGGCCCAGCCGAACACTGAAGCTTTCTTT.

In the case of this clonotype: One end of the junction fails to match germline, which may point to a read error. The rearrangement joins TRBV12-3 or TRBV12-4 to TRBJ2-5; a possible D gene is TRBD2 (5 bases). CDR3 length equals 13 residues. The CDR3 sequence is CASSGSAQEIQYF. The CDR3 bases are TGTGCCAGCAGTGGTAGCGCCCAAGAGATCCAGTACTTC.

The gene calls are TRBV18 and TRBJ2-7; 7 bases map to TRBD1. The CDR3 is 13 amino acids. V dropped 5 bases and J dropped 4; count of bases not matched to a gene: 5. Germline CDR1 and CDR2: KGHSH and LQKENI. The chain's CDR3 is CASSYDRAYEQYV. In DNA form, the CDR3 reads TGTGCCAGCTCATATGACAGGGCGTACGAGCAGTACGTC.

The rearrangement joins TRBV30 to TRBJ1-5; tentatively, D is TRBD1 (6 bases). Per germline, CDR1 GTSNPN and CDR2 SVGIG (reference sequence). This CDR3 comprises 15 residues. Trimming removed 3 bases at V and 2 bases at J, with 14 bases between. The chain's CDR3 is CAWRDGTRGNQPQHF. CDR3 coding DNA: TGTGCCTGGAGAGATGGGACAAGGGGCAATCAGCCCCAGCATTTT.

As for this clonotype: The junction shows a germline mismatch at one end, possibly a read error. The gene calls are TRBV11-3 and TRBJ2-1; maybe TRBD2 (5 bases). CDR3 length equals 15 residues. Germline V lookup: CDR1 SGHNT, CDR2 YENEEA. CDR3: CASGLAAVYDNEQLF. As DNA, the CDR3 is TGTGCCAGCGGCTTAGCAGCGGTGTACGACAATGAGCAGCTCTTC. The variable domain in full, with the rest retrieved from reference TRBV11-3 and TRBJ2-1, is EAGVVQSPRYKIIEKKQPVAFWCNPISGHNTLYWYLQNLGQGPELLIRYENEEAVDDSQLPKDRFSAERLKGVDSTLKIQPAELGDSAVYLCASGLAAVYDNEQLFGPGTRLTVL.

Points on this clonotype: Compared with germline, one end of the junction differs, possibly owing to a read error. This chain joins TRBV13 and TRBJ2-1; 9 bases align to TRBD2. From germline, CDR1 is PRHDT and CDR2 FYEKMQ (reference sequence). The CDR3 runs to 16 residues. In nucleotides, the CDR3 is TGTGTCAGCAGCCCACCCGGGGCGGGAGGGCTCAATGAGCAGTTCTTC. Amino acid sequence: CVSSPPGAGGLNEQFF. Full variable domain (missing parts from reference TRBV13 and TRBJ2-1): AAGVIQSPRHLIKEKRETATLKCYPIPRHDTVYWYQQGPGQDPQFLISFYEKMQSDKGSIPDRFSAQQFSDYHSELNMSSLELGDSALYFCVSSPPGAGGLNEQFFGPGTRLTVL.

This clonotype has only a few counts. This chain uses TRBV9 with TRBJ1-1; 12 nucleotides agree with TRBD1. Germline V gene sequence: CDR1 SGDLS, CDR2 YYNGEE. This CDR3 region has 17 residues. J gave up 11 bases and V 0 bases, and 14 bases lay outside the gene matches. This CDR3 is CASSVGDRGQTALKAFF. In DNA, the CDR3 is TGTGCCAGCAGCGTAGGGGACAGGGGGCAAACTGCACTGAAGGCTTTCTTT.

To note about this clonotype: This CDR3 is missing its conserved last phenylalanine or tryptophan, likely due to a read error. This chain connects TRBV6-5 to TRBJ2-1, with D tentatively TRBD1 or TRBD2 (5 bases each). The germline V gene encodes CDR1 MNHEY and CDR2 SVGAGI. The CDR3 totals 15 residues. With 0 bases removed from V and 9 bases from J, the gap between germline ends came to 15 bases. The CDR3: CASSYSGGVASEQFL. Written as DNA, the CDR3 is TGTGCCAGCAGTTACTCTGGGGGAGTGGCTAGTGAGCAGTTCTTA.

This clonotype has only one observation. The final CDR3 position lacks the conserved phenylalanine or tryptophan, pointing to a likely read error. V gene TRBV29-1 combines with J gene TRBJ1-1; possibly TRBD1 for D (6 bases). This CDR3 is built from 13 residues. The V end lost 5 bases, the J end lost 6 bases, and 16 bases lay between the germline ends. The germline gives CDR1 SQVTM, CDR2 ANQGSEA. The CDR3 DNA reads as TGCAGCGTTAGGACAGCATACTACTCTGAAGCTTTCTTA. This gives the protein CSVRTAYYSEAFL.

With respect to this clonotype: Possible read error: a much larger clone is one base away. This sequence joins TRBV5-8 and TRBJ2-1; 13 nucleotides match TRBD2. The germline V gene encodes CDR1 SGHTS and CDR2 YDEGEE. The CDR3 covers 15 residues. CDR3 amino acids: CTSSLGLAGDNEQFF. In DNA, the CDR3 is TGTACCAGCAGTCTTGGACTAGCGGGAGACAATGAGCAGTTCTTC.

About this clonotype itself: The junction differs from germline at one of its ends, possibly a read error. The rearrangement uses TRBV10-1 and TRBJ1-2; a possible D gene is TRBD1 (6 bases). Germline assignment: CDR1 WNHNN and CDR2 SYGVQD (reference sequence). This CDR3 contains 13 residues. The CDR3 DNA is TGCGCCAGCAGGGGCAGGGGCAGGGGTGGCTGCACCTTC. It specifies CASRGRGRGGCTF.

As for this clonotype: With a much larger clone just one base away, this may be a read error. Likely a read error: the CDR3 ends without its conserved phenylalanine or tryptophan. J is TRBJ2-5 and V is TRBV20-1; 9 bases are a match to TRBD2. This CDR3 region has 15 residues. From germline, CDR1 is DFQATT and CDR2 SNEGSKA (reference sequence). V shed 3 bases, J shed 5 bases, and the junction held 10 bases outside the gene matches. The CDR3 spells CSARSPASGMETQYV. The DNA of the CDR3 is TGCAGTGCTAGGTCGCCGGCTAGCGGGATGGAGACCCAGTACGTC.

This clonotype was seen ten or more times. The rearrangement uses TRBV29-1 and TRBJ2-3; no clear D gene. V lost 1 base, J lost 1 base, and 12 bases lay in between. The CDR3 runs to 15 residues. Germline V gene data show CDR1 as SQVTM and CDR2 as ANQGSEA. In nucleotides, the CDR3 is TGCAGCGTTGAAGGTTTAGGTGGGGGCACAGATACGCAGTATTTT. Protein product: CSVEGLGGGTDTQYF.

This clonotype is classed as medium-sized. The gene calls are TRBV11-2 and TRBJ1-1; D may be TRBD1 (6 bases). The germline V gene has CDR1 SGHAT and CDR2 FQNNGV. The CDR3 loop spans 15 amino acids. V was clipped by 5 bases and J by 1 base, with 14 bases between them. This CDR3 is CASSPWGARNTEAFF. The CDR3 nucleotides are TGTGCCAGCAGCCCTTGGGGGGCGAGGAACACTGAAGCTTTCTTT.

The genes are TRBV5-6 and TRBJ2-7; TRBD1 might be the D (5 bases). The CDR3 extends over 14 amino acids. Germline CDR1 and CDR2: SGHDT and YYEEEE. CDR3 sequence reads: CANSHRNYLYEKYV. As DNA, the CDR3 is TGTGCCAACAGCCACAGGAACTACCTCTACGAGAAGTACGTC.

Worth noting for this clonotype: A much larger clone is a single base away; this may be a read error. The V call is TRBV30, the J call TRBJ2-1, with D unclear. Per the germline V gene, CDR1 is GTSNPN and CDR2 is SVGIG (reference sequence). Trimming shortened V by 7 bases and J by 0 bases, and 13 bases separated the two germline ends. The CDR3 covers 14 residues. The CDR3 sequence: CAYSSRSSYNEQFF. The CDR3 DNA reads TGTGCCTATTCGAGCAGGAGCTCCTACAATGAGCAGTTCTTC.

In regard to this clonotype: The junction does not match germline at one end; this may be a read error. The chain couples TRBV5-1 to TRBJ2-3; D may be TRBD1 (5 bases). Germline CDR1 and CDR2: SGHRS and YFSETQ. The CDR3 spans 15 residues. The CDR3 coding sequence is TGCGCCAGCAGCCCGGTTGTACAGGTCACAGGTACGCAGTATTTT. Protein sequence: CASSPVVQVTGTQYF.

On this clonotype itself: Here the CDR3 omits its conserved ending phenylalanine or tryptophan, so a read error is the likely source. The chain joins TRBV4-2 to TRBJ2-2; the D is unclear. CDR1 and CDR2 from the germline V gene are LGHNA and YNFKEQ. This CDR3 has 16 amino acids. Trimming removed 6 bases at V and 6 bases at J, with 20 bases between. The CDR3 sequence is CASSQERGVAAGELFS. The CDR3 DNA reads TGTGCCAGCAGTCAGGAGAGAGGAGTGGCTGCCGGGGAGCTGTTTTCT.

This clonotype is a singleton in its sample. The chain recombines TRBV12-3 or TRBV12-4 with TRBJ1-5; tentatively, D is TRBD1 (5 bases). The CDR3 length is 14 residues. Trimming stripped 4 bases from V and 9 bases from J, with 16 bases between. The CDR3 region has the DNA TGTGCCAGCAGTTCTAGGGGCTACTGGGGGCCCCAGCATTTT. Its protein is CASSSRGYWGPQHF.

Details on this clonotype: Relative to the germline gene, one junction end is altered; a read error may explain this. The genes are TRBV6-1 and TRBJ1-1; 7 nucleotides match TRBD1. Germline-derived CDR1 and CDR2 are MNHNS and SASEGT. This CDR3 has 11 amino acids. The CDR3 spells CASRGQQEAFF. The CDR3 coding sequence is TGTGCTAGCAGGGGACAGCAAGAAGCTTTCTTT.